This T cell receptor beta chain was profiled in a study of vaccination and CD4 T cells after COVID-19. The CDR3 totals 15 residues. Germline CDR1 reads SGDLS; CDR2 reads YYNGEE. Losses at the gene ends were 4 bases for V and 3 bases for J; bases not matched to a gene: 8. Notes on this clonotype: Its target is not known.

Cultured CD4+ T cell DNA underwent sequencing with the Oncomine TCR Beta short-read assay. TCRdb analysed the PCR reads with MiXCR anew, one entry per CDR3 protein. The sample has approximately 8,500 distinct CDR3 sequences; around three fifths are singletons. Treatment defined: approximately 11-day PBMC culture with coronavirus spike peptide pools or control peptides (ViraFEST assay). The unexposed donor's CD4+ T cells were collected before the COVID-19 pandemic (2011-2018). PBMC cultures, at 1.5 million to 2.5 million cells per well, received approximately 9.1 IU/ml IL-2 and around 11 ug/ml peptide pools. Study-wide points: Convalescent patients' vaccine-specific clones were spike mono-reactive in 304 of 307 cases.

The receptor was derived from a human donor in good health. The material sequenced was CD4+ T cells from blood, cultured in vitro. The chain carries TRBV9 and TRBJ2-7, with 9 bases fitting TRBD1. The CDR3 bases are TGTGCCAGCAGCCCGGGACAGGGTGTCCACTACGAGCAGTACTTC. Residues: CASSPGQGVHYEQYF.